The 8 T cell receptor beta chains below were found in one sample sequenced in a study of OX40 agonist ivuxolimab in advanced cancers. The repertoire was sequenced with immunoSEQ multiplex PCR; TCRdb's copy has only in-frame clones and lacks some. This table holds under 25,000 clones, about nine tenths found once. The starting material was CD4+ or CD8+ T cells sorted from blood, obtained in a trial of the OX40 agonist ivuxolimab. The receptor source for this set is an adult with an advanced solid tumor such as melanoma, head and neck, liver or kidney cancer.

The chain couples TRBV27 to TRBJ2-2; 14 positions agree with TRBD2. Germline loops: CDR1 MNHEY, CDR2 SMNVEV (reference sequence). Trimming cost V 7 bases and J 7 bases; bases outside gene matches: 11. CDR3 length: 17 residues. In DNA form, the CDR3 reads TGTGCCAGCAAAATGACTAGCGGGAGGGCCTATGGCGGGGAGCTGTTTTTT. Amino acids: CASKMTSGRAYGGELFF.

This chain joins TRBV18 and TRBJ2-5; 10 positions agree with TRBD2. The germline gives CDR1 KGHSH, CDR2 LQKENI. The CDR3 spans 17 residues. V shed 3 bases, J shed 1 base, and the junction held 8 bases outside the gene matches. This chain's CDR3 is CASSPPTSGARQETQYF. In DNA, the CDR3 is TGTGCCAGCTCACCCCCCACTAGCGGGGCCCGCCAAGAGACCCAGTACTTC.

CDR3 sequence: CASIPRGARYEQYF. In nucleotides, the CDR3 is TGTGCCAGCATTCCCAGGGGGGCCCGATACGAGCAGTACTTC. The rearrangement uses TRBV28 and TRBJ2-7, with TRBD1 as a possible D gene (7 bases). Trimming shortened V by 7 bases and J by 4 bases, and 17 bases separated the two germline ends. CDR1 and CDR2 from the germline V gene are MDHEN and SYDVKM. The CDR3 runs to 14 residues.

The rearrangement uses TRBV27 and TRBJ2-4; TRBD2 agrees at 10 bases. This CDR3 is 15 amino acids long. Germline V CDR1 and CDR2: MNHEY, SMNVEV (reference sequence). V dropped 2 bases and J dropped 7; count of bases not matched to a gene: 5. In DNA, the CDR3 is TGTGCCAGCAGTTTAACTAGCGGGACGGGGAACATTCAGTACTTC. It is translated as CASSLTSGTGNIQYF.

J is TRBJ2-1 and V is TRBV5-1, with D perhaps assigned TRBD1 or TRBD2 (5 bases each). CDR1 and CDR2 (germline): SGHRS, YFSETQ. V dropped 4 bases and J dropped 8 bases, with 10 bases sitting between them. The CDR3 is made up of 12 amino acids. CDR3 DNA sequence: TGCGCCAGCAGCACCTTGGGGGATGAGCAGTTCTTC. The encoded protein is CASSTLGDEQFF.

This rearrangement joins TRBV6-5 to TRBJ1-2; no clear D. The V and J ends lost 0 bases and 2 bases respectively, with 10 bases between them. The germline V gene has CDR1 MNHEY and CDR2 SVGAGI. The CDR3 has 15 amino acids. DNA for the CDR3: TGTGCCAGCAGTTACTCGGGCCGCTCCAACTATGGCTACACCTTC. This codes for CASSYSGRSNYGYTF.

This clone was seen a single time. The rearrangement uses TRBV9 and TRBJ2-5, with 7 nucleotides matching TRBD1. The CDR3 totals 15 residues. CDR1 and CDR2 from the germline V gene are SGDLS and YYNGEE. J lost 0 bases, V lost 3 bases, and 5 bases had no gene match. The CDR3 reads CASSEYDRDQETQYF. CDR3 nucleotides: TGTGCCAGCAGCGAATATGACAGGGACCAAGAGACCCAGTACTTC.

V gene TRBV7-9 combines with J gene TRBJ2-1; a weak D match, TRBD2 (5 bases). V lost 1 base and J 7 bases, leaving 17 bases between the germline ends. The CDR3 runs to 16 residues. Germline V gene lookup returns CDR1 SEHNR and CDR2 FQNEAQ (reference sequence). This CDR3 is CASSLGLRTVRNEQFF. The CDR3 DNA is TGTGCCAGCAGCTTAGGATTGCGGACTGTGCGGAATGAGCAGTTCTTC.